Listed below are T cell receptor beta chains from one sample, sequenced in a study of metastatic and nonmetastatic thyroid tumors. TCRdb reanalyzed the PCR reads with MiXCR. The sample lists roughly 30,000 clones, 15% to 20% seen once, with more than 9% in the top ten. The specimen sequenced was blood. These receptors all stem from a female donor with papillary thyroid cancer or a benign thyroid nodule (not recorded which). Some clones in this sample may be carry-over from other donors' samples. CDR3s include the opening cysteine and the closing phenylalanine or tryptophan. Fields, in order: V gene, D gene, J gene, clone size, CDR3 protein, CDR3 DNA. The D gene is left open where the match is weak. Expanded clones get a size class; other rows say once, few or many, or leave the size out.

TRBV20-1	TRBD2	TRBJ2-1	NA	CSARDLAGVGEQFF	TGCAGTGCTAGAGATCTAGCGGGAGTCGGTGAGCAGTTCTTC
TRBV27	NA	TRBJ2-2	many	CASSLYPGPTGELFF	TGTGCCAGCAGTTTATACCCAGGCCCCACCGGGGAGCTGTTTTTT
TRBV15	NA	TRBJ1-3	many	CATSRDTGEGIAGNTIYF	TGTGCCACCAGCAGAGATACCGGTGAGGGGATCGCTGGAAACACCATATATTTT
TRBV25-1	NA	TRBJ2-7	many	CASSPHQSSYEQYF	TGTGCCAGCAGTCCACACCAGAGCTCCTACGAGCAGTACTTC
TRBV20-1	NA	TRBJ2-1	many	CSASGAYNEQFF	TGCAGTGCTTCCGGGGCTTACAATGAGCAGTTCTTC
TRBV29-1	TRBD2	TRBJ2-7	many	CSAGTSGISYEQYF	TGCAGCGCGGGGACTAGCGGGATTTCCTACGAGCAGTACTTC
TRBV10-1	NA	TRBJ1-1	many	CASIRDITGNEAFF	TGCGCCAGCATTAGGGACATAACGGGGAATGAAGCTTTCTTT
TRBV5-1	TRBD2	TRBJ2-3	once	CASSLGTSGRGTDTQYF	TGCGCCAGCAGCTTGGGGACTAGCGGGAGAGGGACAGATACGCAGTATTTT
TRBV3-1	NA	TRBJ1-2	NA	CASTYRGTTNYGYTF	TGTGCCAGCACTTACCGGGGGACAACTAACTATGGCTACACCTTC
TRBV28	NA	TRBJ1-2	many	CATPRIRGVGGGYTF	TGTGCCACCCCAAGGATACGAGGGGTGGGAGGCGGCTACACCTTC
TRBV6-1	TRBD2	TRBJ2-2	few	CASSPSGSGTGELFF	TGTGCCAGCAGTCCTAGCGGGAGCGGAACCGGGGAGCTGTTTTTT
TRBV10-3	NA	TRBJ1-3	few	CAIRERGSGNTIYF	TGTGCCATCAGAGAAAGGGGCTCTGGAAACACCATATATTTT
TRBV27	TRBD2	TRBJ2-3	medium-sized	CASSPRLAGGTDTQYF	TGTGCCAGCAGTCCCCGACTAGCGGGGGGCACAGATACGCAGTATTTT
TRBV20-1	TRBD2	TRBJ2-5	NA	CSAIEGNRGGQETQYF	TGCAGTGCTATAGAGGGAAATCGGGGGGGCCAGGAGACCCAGTACTTC
TRBV11-1	TRBD2	TRBJ2-1	few	CASSWTSGGYNEQFF	TGTGCCAGCAGTTGGACTAGCGGGGGATACAATGAGCAGTTCTTC
TRBV5-1	NA	TRBJ2-7	many	CASSSGQLSYEQYF	TGCGCCAGCAGCTCTGGACAGCTTTCCTACGAGCAGTACTTC
TRBV20-1	TRBD1	TRBJ2-7	many	CSARWTGDAYEQYF	TGCAGTGCTAGATGGACAGGGGACGCTTACGAGCAGTACTTC
TRBV6-1	TRBD1	TRBJ2-7	medium-sized	CASSGTGIPYEQYF	TGTGCCAGCAGTGGGACAGGGATTCCCTACGAGCAGTACTTC
TRBV20-1	TRBD1	TRBJ2-7	NA	CSAGTPAQTGAFSYEQYF	TGCAGTGCTGGGACACCCGCTCAGACAGGGGCCTTCTCCTACGAGCAGTACTTC
TRBV27	TRBD2	TRBJ2-2	many	CASSLEALAGGTTGELFF	TGTGCCAGCAGTTTAGAGGCGCTAGCGGGGGGAACCACCGGGGAGCTGTTTTTT
TRBV19	NA	TRBJ1-1	many	CASSRRQGNTEAFF	TGTGCCAGTAGTAGAAGGCAGGGGAACACTGAAGCTTTCTTT
TRBV30	NA	TRBJ1-2	many	CALSRDGNYGYTF	TGTGCCTTATCAAGGGATGGGAACTATGGCTACACCTTC
TRBV29-1	NA	TRBJ2-2	many	CSVAGGAGTGELFF	TGCAGCGTTGCCGGCGGGGCGGGCACCGGGGAGCTGTTTTTT
TRBV5-1	NA	TRBJ2-7	many	CASSLPDSKYEQYF	TGCGCCAGCAGCCTACCGGATTCTAAGTACGAGCAGTACTTC
TRBV30	NA	TRBJ2-7	many	CAWRTPWVKRGPSAGEQYF	TGTGCCTGGAGAACCCCTTGGGTGAAGAGGGGACCATCCGCGGGGGAGCAGTACTTC
TRBV5-1	TRBD1	TRBJ1-1	many	CASSPGQGNAFF	TGCGCCAGCAGCCCAGGACAGGGAAACGCTTTCTTT